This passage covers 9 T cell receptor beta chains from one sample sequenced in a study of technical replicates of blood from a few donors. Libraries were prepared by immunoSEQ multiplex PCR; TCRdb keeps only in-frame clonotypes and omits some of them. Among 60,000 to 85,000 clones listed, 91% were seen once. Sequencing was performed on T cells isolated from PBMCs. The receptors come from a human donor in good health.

The CDR3 protein is CASSGPSGSSYNEQFF. The CDR3 DNA reads TGTGCCAGCAGCGGGCCTAGCGGGAGCTCCTACAATGAGCAGTTCTTC. The rearrangement links TRBV7-8 to TRBJ2-1; TRBD2 agrees at 10 bases. CDR1 and CDR2 (germline): SGHVS, FQNEAQ. The CDR3 length is 16 residues. V trimming: 5 bases; J trimming: 0 bases; junction bases outside the gene matches: 4.

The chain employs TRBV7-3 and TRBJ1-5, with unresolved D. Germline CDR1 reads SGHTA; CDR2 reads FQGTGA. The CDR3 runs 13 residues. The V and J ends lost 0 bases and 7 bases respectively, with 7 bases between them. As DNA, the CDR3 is TGTGCCAGCAGCTTAACTATCGGGCAGCCCCAGCATTTT. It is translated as CASSLTIGQPQHF.

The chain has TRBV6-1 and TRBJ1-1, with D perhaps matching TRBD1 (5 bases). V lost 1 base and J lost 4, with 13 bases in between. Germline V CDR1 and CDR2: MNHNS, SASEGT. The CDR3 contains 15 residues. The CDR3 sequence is CASSEVEGFGTEAFF. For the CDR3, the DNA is TGTGCCAGCAGTGAAGTGGAGGGGTTTGGCACTGAAGCTTTCTTT.

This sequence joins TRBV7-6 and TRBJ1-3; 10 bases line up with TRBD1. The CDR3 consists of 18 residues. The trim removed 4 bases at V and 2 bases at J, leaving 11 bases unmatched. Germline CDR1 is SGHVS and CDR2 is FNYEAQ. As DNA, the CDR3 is TGTGCCAGCAGCTACTACTCAACCGGGACAGGGGCTGGAAACACCATATATTTT. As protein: CASSYYSTGTGAGNTIYF.

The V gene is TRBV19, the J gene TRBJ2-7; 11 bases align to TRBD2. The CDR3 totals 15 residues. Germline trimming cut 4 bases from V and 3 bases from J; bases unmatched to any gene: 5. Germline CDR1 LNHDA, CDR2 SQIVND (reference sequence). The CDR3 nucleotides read TGTGCCAGTAGTACCCAACTAGCGGGGGACTACGAGCAGTACTTC. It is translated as CASSTQLAGDYEQYF.

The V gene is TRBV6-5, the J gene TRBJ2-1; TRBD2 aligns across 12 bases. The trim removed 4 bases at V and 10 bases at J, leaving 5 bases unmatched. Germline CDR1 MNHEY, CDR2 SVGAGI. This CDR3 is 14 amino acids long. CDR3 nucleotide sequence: TGTGCCAGCAGTTCGACTAGCGGGGGAGGGGAGCAGTTCTTC. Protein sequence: CASSSTSGGGEQFF.

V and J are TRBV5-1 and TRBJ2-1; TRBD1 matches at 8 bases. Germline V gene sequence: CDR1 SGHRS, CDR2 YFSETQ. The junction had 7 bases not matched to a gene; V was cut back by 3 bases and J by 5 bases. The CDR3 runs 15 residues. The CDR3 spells CASSSGQGTHNEQFF. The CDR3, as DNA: TGCGCCAGCAGCTCAGGACAGGGTACCCACAATGAGCAGTTCTTC.

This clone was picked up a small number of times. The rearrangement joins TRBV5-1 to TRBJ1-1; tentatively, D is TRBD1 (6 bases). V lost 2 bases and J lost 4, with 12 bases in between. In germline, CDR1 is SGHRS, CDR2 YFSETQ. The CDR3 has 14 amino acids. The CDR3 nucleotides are TGCGCCAGCAGCTTACAGGGAATGGTCACTGAAGCTTTCTTT. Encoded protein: CASSLQGMVTEAFF.

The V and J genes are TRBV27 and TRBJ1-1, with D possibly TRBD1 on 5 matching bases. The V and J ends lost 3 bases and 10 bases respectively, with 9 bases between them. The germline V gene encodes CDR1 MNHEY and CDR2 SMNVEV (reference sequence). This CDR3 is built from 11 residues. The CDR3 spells CASSFDSRAFF. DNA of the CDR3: TGTGCCAGCAGTTTCGACAGTAGAGCTTTCTTT.